This T cell receptor (beta chain) derives from a study of blood T cell repertoires in COVID-19. Across the study: Nucleic acid was either cDNA or gDNA, and it came from T cells, B-cell-depleted T cells, or PBMCs.

TCRdb keeps only in-frame clones here, not all; method: immunoSEQ multiplex PCR. The sample holds around 200,000 clones, around 80% seen once. Germline V lookup: CDR1 SGHVS, CDR2 FNYEAQ. V lost 3 bases and J lost 8; bases outside the gene matches: 13. The CDR3 has 16 amino acids. This clonotype was obtained from a man between 50 and 59 years old who had recovered from COVID-19. Sequencing was carried out using peripheral blood. J is TRBJ2-3 and V is TRBV7-6, with 8 bases identical to TRBD2. In DNA, the CDR3 is TGTGCCAGCAGCTTTTCCGGGACTAGGTTCTCCGGTACGCAGTATTTT. Encoded protein: CASSFSGTRFSGTQYF.